This TCR beta chain was documented in a study of graft-versus-host responses after intestinal transplantation (dated by TCRdb to about 2021). Some background on the complete study: The transplants that recipients got were multivisceral, liver-intestinal, or isolated intestinal. A peak of at least 4% donor T cells among recipient peripheral blood mononuclear cells was the definition used for donor T cell macrochimerism. After intestinal transplantation, graft-versus-host and host-versus-graft alloreactive T cell clones in the graft, circulation and bone marrow were tracked using bulk TCR-beta CDR3 sequencing. To identify alloreactive clones, pre-transplant mixed lymphocyte reaction products were sequenced and then compared with unstimulated pre-transplant donor and recipient T cells. All recipients received anti-thymocyte globulin induction followed by maintenance tacrolimus and steroids for roughly 3 years. A cohort of under 30 intestinal transplant recipients, including one retransplant, was enrolled, and a few patients lacking pretransplant specimens were excluded. Instead of going to the commercial service, samples from a few later patients were sequenced in-house on an Illumina MiSeq and processed with MiXCR.

For this clone: Its antigen remains undetermined. Base qualities were left out, and no much larger clone turns up one base away.

Study-wide conclusions, independent of this receptor: The relatively low number and heterogeneity of intestinal transplant patients limited the conclusions. Patients with donor T cell macrochimerism had high GvH to HvG T cell clonal ratios in their allografts. Early after transplant, peak levels of circulating GvH clones were associated with declines in HvG clones. GvH clones were detected in recipient bone marrow, and some of these GvH clones were observed earlier in ileal mucosa or blood, consistent with an intestinal mucosal origin.

The intended sense of this specimen's time point label: cells obtained before transplantation from donor or recipient. CD3+CD4+ and CD3+CD8+ populations were FACS-sorted from unstimulated pre-transplant donor and recipient cells taken from spleen or lymph nodes. The receptor library was made with the immunoSEQ multiplex PCR assay. For most patients, genomic DNA was isolated with the Qiagen DNeasy Blood and Tissue Kit and shipped frozen to Adaptive Biotechnologies for TCR sequencing. High-throughput TCR-beta CDR3 sequencing of genomic DNA from most patients was performed by Adaptive Biotechnologies. On the authors' methods: Adaptive's ImmunoSEQ software supplied the TCR sequencing data for around 19 patients, while MiXCR and VDJtools were used to process a few other patients. To correct CD4 versus CD8 sorting errors, sequences present in both subsets at a frequency ratio below 5:1 were removed. CDR3 nucleotide sequences shared between donor and recipient were removed because the origin of such sequences could not be assigned. To be classed as alloreactive, a clone needed at least 2-fold expansion over unstimulated cells and a minimum CFSE-low frequency of 0.002% (template counts) or 0.001% (read counts). Mappable clones were those detected in sequenced pre-transplant spleen, lymph node, or MLR CFSE-low populations of the donor or recipient. The cumulative frequency of alloreactive clones was calculated as a percentage of all sequences, weighted by copy number. TCRdb took this table from immuneACCESS and kept in-frame rearrangements with V and J called. Such tables lack part of the clones; where checked against another copy, unresolved V genes explain under half of the gap, and the rest is unexplained. V and J calls and clone size are given by that table; D and trimming were obtained from the DNA. Here the sample has approximately 86,000 clones; 90% to 95% occur a single time. The top ten clonotypes cover about 0.1% of the sample.

The CDR3 holds 18 amino acids from the cysteine to the phenylalanine. This entry keeps only the CDR3 DNA: 54 bases, framed from base 1. The germline V end is reduced by 5 bases and the J end by 0 bases; junction bases left unmatched: 11. From the germline V gene, CDR1 is SGHVS and CDR2 is FQNEAQ. The chain couples TRBV7-8 to TRBJ2-3, with 10 bases aligning to TRBD2. The clonotype originates from a human donor who received an intestinal transplant. This material consisted of unstimulated CD4+ T cells sorted from spleen or lymph node cells, taken before intestinal transplant. The CDR3 corresponds to CASSLEASGGPSTDTQYF. The bases are TGTGCCAGCAGCCTCGAGGCTAGCGGGGGCCCGAGCACAGATACGCAGTATTTT.